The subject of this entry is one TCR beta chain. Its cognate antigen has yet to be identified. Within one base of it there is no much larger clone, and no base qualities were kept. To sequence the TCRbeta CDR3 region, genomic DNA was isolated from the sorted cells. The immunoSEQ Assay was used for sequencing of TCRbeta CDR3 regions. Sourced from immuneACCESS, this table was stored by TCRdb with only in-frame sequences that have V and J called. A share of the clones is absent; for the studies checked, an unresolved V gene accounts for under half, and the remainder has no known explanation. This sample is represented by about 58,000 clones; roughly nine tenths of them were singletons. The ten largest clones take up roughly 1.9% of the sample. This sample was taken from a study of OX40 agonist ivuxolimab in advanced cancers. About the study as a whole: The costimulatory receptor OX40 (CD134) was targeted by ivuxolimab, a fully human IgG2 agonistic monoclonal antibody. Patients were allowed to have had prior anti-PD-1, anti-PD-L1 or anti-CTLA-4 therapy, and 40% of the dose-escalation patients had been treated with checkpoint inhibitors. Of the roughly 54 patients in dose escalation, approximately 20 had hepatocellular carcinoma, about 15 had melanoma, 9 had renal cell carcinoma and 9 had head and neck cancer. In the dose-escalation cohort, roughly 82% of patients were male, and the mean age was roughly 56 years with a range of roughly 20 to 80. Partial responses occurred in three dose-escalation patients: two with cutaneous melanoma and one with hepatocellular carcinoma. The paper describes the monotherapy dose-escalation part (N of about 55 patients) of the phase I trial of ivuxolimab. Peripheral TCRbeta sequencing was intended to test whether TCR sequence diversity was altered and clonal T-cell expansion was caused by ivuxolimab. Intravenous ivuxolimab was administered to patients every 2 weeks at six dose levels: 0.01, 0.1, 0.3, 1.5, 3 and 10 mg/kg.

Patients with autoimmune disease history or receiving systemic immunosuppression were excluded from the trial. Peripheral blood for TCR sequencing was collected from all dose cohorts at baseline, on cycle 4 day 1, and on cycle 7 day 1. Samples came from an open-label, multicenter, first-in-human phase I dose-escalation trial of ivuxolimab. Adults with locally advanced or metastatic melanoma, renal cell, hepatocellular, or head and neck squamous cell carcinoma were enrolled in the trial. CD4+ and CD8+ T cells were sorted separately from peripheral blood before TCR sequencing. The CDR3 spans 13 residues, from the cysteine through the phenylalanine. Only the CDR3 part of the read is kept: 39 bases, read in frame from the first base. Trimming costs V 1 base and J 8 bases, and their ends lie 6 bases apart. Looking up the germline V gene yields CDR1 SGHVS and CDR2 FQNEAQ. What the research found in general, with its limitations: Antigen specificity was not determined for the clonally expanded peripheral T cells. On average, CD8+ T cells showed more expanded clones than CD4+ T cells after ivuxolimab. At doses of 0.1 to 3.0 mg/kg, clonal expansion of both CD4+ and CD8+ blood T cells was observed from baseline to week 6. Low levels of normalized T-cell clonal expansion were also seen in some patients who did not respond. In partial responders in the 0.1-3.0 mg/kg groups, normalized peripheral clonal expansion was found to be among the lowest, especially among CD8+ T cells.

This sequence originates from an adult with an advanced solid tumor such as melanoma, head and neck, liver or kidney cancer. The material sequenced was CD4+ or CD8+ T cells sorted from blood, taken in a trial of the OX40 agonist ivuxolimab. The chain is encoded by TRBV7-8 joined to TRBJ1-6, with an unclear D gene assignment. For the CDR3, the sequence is CASSLVQDSPLHF. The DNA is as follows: TGTGCCAGCAGCTTAGTGCAGGATTCACCCCTCCACTTT.